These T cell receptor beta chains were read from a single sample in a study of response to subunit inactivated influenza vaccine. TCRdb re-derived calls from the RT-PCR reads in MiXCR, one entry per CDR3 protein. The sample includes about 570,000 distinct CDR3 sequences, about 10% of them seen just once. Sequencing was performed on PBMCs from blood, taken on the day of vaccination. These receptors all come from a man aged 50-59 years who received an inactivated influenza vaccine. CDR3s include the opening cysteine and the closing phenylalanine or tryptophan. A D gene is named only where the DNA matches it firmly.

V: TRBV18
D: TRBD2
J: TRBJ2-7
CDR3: CASSQGLAGMVEQYF

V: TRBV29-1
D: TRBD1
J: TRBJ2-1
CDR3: CSVAHLTGGLYNEQFF

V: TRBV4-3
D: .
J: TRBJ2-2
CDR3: CASSQDRLGELFF

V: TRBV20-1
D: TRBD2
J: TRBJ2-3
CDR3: CSARRLAGGPRTDTQYF

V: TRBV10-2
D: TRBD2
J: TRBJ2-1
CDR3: CASSEDTGTSGTNEQFF

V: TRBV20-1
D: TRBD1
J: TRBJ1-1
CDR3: CSARDPGQGAHTEAFF

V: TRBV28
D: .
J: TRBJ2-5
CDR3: CASSWVEETQYF

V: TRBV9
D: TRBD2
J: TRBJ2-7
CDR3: CASSVALAASYEQYF

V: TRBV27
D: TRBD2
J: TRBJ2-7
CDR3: CASSLRLAGHYEQYF

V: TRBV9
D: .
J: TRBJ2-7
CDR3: CASSVRDGPFPDEQYF

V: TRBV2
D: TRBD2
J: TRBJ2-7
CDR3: CAREGTSGSYEQYF

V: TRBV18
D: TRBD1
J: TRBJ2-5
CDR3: CASSPRLATSTGLKETQYF

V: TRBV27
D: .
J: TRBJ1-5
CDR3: CASSLIPDQPQHF

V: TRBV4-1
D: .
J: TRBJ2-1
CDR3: CASSQDAVGGEQFF

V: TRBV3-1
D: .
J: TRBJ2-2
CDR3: CASSQAGLRTGELFF

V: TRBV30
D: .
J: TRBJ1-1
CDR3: CAWSVLWPNTEAFF

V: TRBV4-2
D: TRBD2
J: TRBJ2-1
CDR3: CASSQERRLAGLFSSYNEQFF

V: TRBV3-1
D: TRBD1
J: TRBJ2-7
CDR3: CASSQLGQTYEQYF

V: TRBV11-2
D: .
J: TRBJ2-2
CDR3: CASRMIKRTDTYPRNTGELFF

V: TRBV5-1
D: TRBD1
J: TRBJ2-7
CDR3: CASSRGTAYEQYF

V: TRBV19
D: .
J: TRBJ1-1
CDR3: CASSMKSNTEAFF

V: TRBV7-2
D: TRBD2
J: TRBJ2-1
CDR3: CASSLAVTSGSSEQFF

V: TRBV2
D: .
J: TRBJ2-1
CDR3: CASSRLSSYNEQFF

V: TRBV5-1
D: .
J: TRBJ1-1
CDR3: CASSLATGGMNTEAFF

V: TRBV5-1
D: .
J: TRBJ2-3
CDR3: CASSSLTDTQYF

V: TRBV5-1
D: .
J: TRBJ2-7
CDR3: CASSPGAETAYEQYF

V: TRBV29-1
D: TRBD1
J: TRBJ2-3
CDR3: CSARHRGRVDTQYF

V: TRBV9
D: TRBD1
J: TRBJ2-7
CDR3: CAGSRDSWSEQYF

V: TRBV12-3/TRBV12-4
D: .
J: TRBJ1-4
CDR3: CASSRTAGTNEKLFF

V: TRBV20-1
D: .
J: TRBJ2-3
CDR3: CSARGAPSQPSTDTQYF

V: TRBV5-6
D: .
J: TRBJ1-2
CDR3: CASSRGNGYTF

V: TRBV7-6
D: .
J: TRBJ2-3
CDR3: CASSPSAGNTQYF

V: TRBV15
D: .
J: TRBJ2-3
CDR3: CATSRDLGYGTDTQYF

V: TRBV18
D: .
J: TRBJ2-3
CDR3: CASSPMGSTDTQYF

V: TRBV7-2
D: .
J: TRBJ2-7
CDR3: CASSPILGASYEQYF

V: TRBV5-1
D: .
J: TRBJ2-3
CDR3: CASSTGHRTDTQYF

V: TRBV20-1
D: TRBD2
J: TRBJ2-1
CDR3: CSARDPGGSAYNEQFF

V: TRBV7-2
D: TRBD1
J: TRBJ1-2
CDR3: CASSIRTGYDGYTF

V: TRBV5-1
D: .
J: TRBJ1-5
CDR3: CASSPAGGENQPQHF

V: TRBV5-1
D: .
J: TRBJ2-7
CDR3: CASSLGTFGGFYEQYF